One TCR beta chain is described in this entry. V lost 6 bases, J lost 9 bases, and 12 bases lay in between. Germline lookup yields CDR1 LGHNA and CDR2 YNFKEQ. CDR3 length: 13 residues. This sample was included in a study of blood T cell repertoires in COVID-19. Method: immunoSEQ multiplex PCR; TCRdb's copy keeps in-frame clones and lacks some. The repertoire consists of roughly 250,000 clones, with approximately 85% occurring once and the leading ten covering approximately 2%. Researchers sorted participants into cohorts using their self-reported clinical history. The sequence came from a woman between 50 and 59 years old who had recovered from COVID-19. Source material: PBMCs or T cells enriched from blood (not recorded which). The genes are TRBV4-2 and TRBJ1-6; possible D gene TRBD1, 5 bases. The CDR3, as DNA: TGTGCCAGCAGACAGACCCAGGGTTCACCCCTCCACTTT. Protein sequence: CASRQTQGSPLHF.